The 9 T cell receptor beta chains below were found in one sample sequenced in a study of PD-1 blockade in classical Hodgkin lymphoma. Assay used: immunoSEQ multiplex PCR; TCRdb lists only in-frame clones, some missing. This table holds about 20,000 clones, roughly 72% found once. Time point of the sample: cycle 4 day 1 (C4D1), after less than seven weeks of nivolumab. Every patient relapsed after autologous stem cell transplantation, and brentuximab vedotin exposure varied. Material: peripheral blood mononuclear cells (PBMCs), obtained before the fourth cycle of nivolumab. The receptors originated from a human donor with classical Hodgkin lymphoma.

This clone was observed a single time. CDR3 DNA sequence: TGTGCCAGCCAACGGGCGCCGTCGAACACCGGGGAGCTGTTTTTT. Amino acid sequence: CASQRAPSNTGELFF. This chain connects TRBV7-9 to TRBJ2-2; D remains ambiguous. The CDR3 sequence is 15 residues long. V lost 8 bases and J lost 0, with 13 bases in between. Germline lookup yields CDR1 SEHNR and CDR2 FQNEAQ (reference sequence).

This sequence joins TRBV7-9 and TRBJ1-4; 7 positions agree with TRBD1. The germline gives CDR1 SEHNR, CDR2 FQNEAQ (reference sequence). The J segment lost 5 bases and the V segment lost 4 bases, leaving 7 bases of the junction unmatched. The CDR3 length is 15 residues. The CDR3 sequence is CASSSPGQRNEKLFF. In nucleotides, the CDR3 is TGTGCCAGCAGCTCACCGGGACAGAGAAATGAAAAACTGTTTTTT.

This rearrangement joins TRBV7-2 to TRBJ2-2; TRBD1 matches 7 bases. The CDR3 consists of 15 residues. From germline, CDR1 is SGHTA and CDR2 FQGNSA. V shed 4 bases and J 4 bases; nucleotides not matched to a gene: 6. CDR3 loop: CASSSQGVGTGELFF. The CDR3 region has the DNA TGTGCCAGCAGCTCCCAGGGGGTGGGCACCGGGGAGCTGTTTTTT.

The chain recombines TRBV30 with TRBJ1-5; D possibly corresponds to TRBD1 (5 bases). The ends were cut back, 0 bases at V and 6 bases at J, with 15 bases in the middle. This CDR3 contains 15 residues. Germline loops: CDR1 GTSNPN, CDR2 SVGIG (reference sequence). Here the CDR3 reads CAWSVKGREGQPQHF. The CDR3 DNA reads as TGTGCCTGGAGTGTAAAGGGCAGGGAGGGTCAGCCCCAGCATTTT.

The chain couples TRBV7-2 to TRBJ2-2, with D perhaps TRBD1 (6 bases). In germline, CDR1 is SGHTA, CDR2 FQGNSA. CDR3 length: 13 residues. Trimming removed 5 bases from V and 5 bases from J, with 9 bases in between. The CDR3 loop reads CASSGQGTGELFF. CDR3 nucleotides: TGTGCCAGCAGCGGGCAGGGGACCGGGGAGCTGTTTTTT.

This clone came up once. V gene TRBV5-1 combines with J gene TRBJ1-3; no definite D call. In germline, CDR1 is SGHRS, CDR2 YFSETQ. Between the trimmed V and J ends, which lost 5 bases and 0 bases, there was a span of 15 bases. The CDR3 totals 16 residues. This CDR3 is CASRPTALPSGNTIYF. CDR3 nucleotide sequence: TGCGCCAGCAGGCCGACGGCCCTCCCCTCTGGAAACACCATATATTTT.

The gene calls are TRBV4-1 and TRBJ1-1; tentative D call: TRBD1 (6 bases). With 1 base removed from V and 5 bases from J, the gap between germline ends came to 14 bases. Per germline, CDR1 MGHRA and CDR2 YSYEKL. This CDR3 has 15 amino acids. The CDR3 DNA reads as TGCGCCAGCAGCCAAGGCTTGGGGGCAAGAACTGAAGCTTTCTTT. It codes for CASSQGLGARTEAFF.

The chain has TRBV10-2 and TRBJ2-1; possibly TRBD1 for D (5 bases). Germline assignment: CDR1 WSHSY and CDR2 SAAADI. Trimming stripped 0 bases from V and 10 bases from J, with 10 bases between. There are 13 residues in the CDR3. The CDR3 coding sequence is TGCGCCAGCAGTGAGTCTTCCAGGGCCGAGCAGTTCTTC. Amino acids: CASSESSRAEQFF.

The V and J genes are TRBV4-1 and TRBJ1-6; TRBD1 is a possible D gene (5 bases). V lost 1 base, J lost 7 bases, and 14 bases lay in between. Germline loops: CDR1 MGHRA, CDR2 YSYEKL. The CDR3 consists of 16 residues. The CDR3 sequence is CASSQVVGQGNSPLHF. CDR3 bases: TGCGCCAGCAGCCAAGTAGTAGGGCAGGGAAATTCACCCCTCCACTTT.